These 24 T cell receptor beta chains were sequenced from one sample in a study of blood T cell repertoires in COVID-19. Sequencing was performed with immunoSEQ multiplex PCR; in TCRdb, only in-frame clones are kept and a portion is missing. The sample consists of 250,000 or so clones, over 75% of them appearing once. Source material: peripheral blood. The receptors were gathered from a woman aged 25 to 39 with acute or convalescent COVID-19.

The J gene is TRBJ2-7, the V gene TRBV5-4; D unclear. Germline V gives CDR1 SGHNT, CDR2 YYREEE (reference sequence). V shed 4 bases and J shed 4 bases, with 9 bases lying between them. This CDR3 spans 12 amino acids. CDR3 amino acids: CASSKQNYEQYF. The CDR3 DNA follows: TGTGCCAGCAGCAAACAGAATTACGAGCAGTACTTC.

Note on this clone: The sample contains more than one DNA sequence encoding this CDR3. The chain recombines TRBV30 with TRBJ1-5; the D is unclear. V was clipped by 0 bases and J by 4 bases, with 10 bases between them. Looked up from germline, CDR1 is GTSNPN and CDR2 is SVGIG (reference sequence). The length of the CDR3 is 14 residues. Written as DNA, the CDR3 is TGTGCCTGGAGTGTAGGTGGAGGAAATCAGCCCCAGCATTTT. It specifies CAWSVGGGNQPQHF.

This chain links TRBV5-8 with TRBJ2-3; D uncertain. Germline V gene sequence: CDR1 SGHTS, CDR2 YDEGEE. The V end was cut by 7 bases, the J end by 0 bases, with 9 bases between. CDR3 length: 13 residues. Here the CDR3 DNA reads TGTGCCAGCGCGCCCACTAGCACAGATACGCAGTATTTT. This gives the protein CASAPTSTDTQYF.

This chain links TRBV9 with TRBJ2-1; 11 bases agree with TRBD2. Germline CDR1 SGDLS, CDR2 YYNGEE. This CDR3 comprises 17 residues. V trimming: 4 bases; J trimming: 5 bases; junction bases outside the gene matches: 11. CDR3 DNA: TGTGCCAGCAGCCGTAGCGGGAGGGCCAAGACCCACAATGAGCAGTTCTTC. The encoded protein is CASSRSGRAKTHNEQFF.

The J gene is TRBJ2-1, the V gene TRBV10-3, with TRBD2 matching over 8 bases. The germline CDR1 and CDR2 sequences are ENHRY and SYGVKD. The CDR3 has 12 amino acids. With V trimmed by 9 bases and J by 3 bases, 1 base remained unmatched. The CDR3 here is CAIGTSYNEQFF. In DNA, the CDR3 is TGTGCCATAGGGACTAGCTACAATGAGCAGTTCTTC.

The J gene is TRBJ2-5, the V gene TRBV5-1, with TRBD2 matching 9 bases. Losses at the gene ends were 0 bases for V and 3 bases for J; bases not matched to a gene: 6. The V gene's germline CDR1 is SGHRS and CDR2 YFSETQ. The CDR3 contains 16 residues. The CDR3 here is CASSLGAASGKETQYF. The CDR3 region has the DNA TGCGCCAGCAGCTTGGGGGCGGCTAGCGGGAAAGAGACCCAGTACTTC. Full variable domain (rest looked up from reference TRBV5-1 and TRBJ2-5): KAGVTQTPRYLIKTRGQQVTLSCSPISGHRSVSWYQQTPGQGLQFLFEYFSETQRNKGNFPGRFSGRQFSNSRSEMNVSTLELGDSALYLCASSLGAASGKETQYFGPGTRLLVL.

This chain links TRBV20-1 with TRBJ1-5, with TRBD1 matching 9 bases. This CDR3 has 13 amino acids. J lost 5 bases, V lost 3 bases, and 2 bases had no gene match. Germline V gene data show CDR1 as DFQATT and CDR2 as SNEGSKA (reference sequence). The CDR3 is CSASDRGDQPQHF. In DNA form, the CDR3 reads TGCAGTGCTAGTGACAGGGGGGATCAGCCCCAGCATTTT.

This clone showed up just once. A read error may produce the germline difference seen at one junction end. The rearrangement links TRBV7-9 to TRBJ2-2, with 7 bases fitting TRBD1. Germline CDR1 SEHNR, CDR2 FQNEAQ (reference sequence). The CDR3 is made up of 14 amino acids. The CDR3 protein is CAGRQGFNTGELFF. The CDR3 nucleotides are TGTGCCGGCAGACAGGGATTTAACACCGGGGAGCTGTTTTTT.

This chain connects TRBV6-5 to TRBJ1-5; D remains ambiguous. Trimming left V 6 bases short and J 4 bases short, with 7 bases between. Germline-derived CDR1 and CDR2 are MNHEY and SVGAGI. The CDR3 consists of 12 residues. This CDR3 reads CASSGGNQPQHF. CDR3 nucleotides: TGTGCCAGCAGCGGCGGGAATCAGCCCCAGCATTTT.

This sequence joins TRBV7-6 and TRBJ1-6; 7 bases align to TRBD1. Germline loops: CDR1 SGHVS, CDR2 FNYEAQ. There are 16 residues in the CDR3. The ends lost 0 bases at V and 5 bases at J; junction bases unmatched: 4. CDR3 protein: CASSLALQGDNSPLHF. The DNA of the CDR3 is TGTGCCAGCAGCTTAGCGCTTCAGGGGGATAATTCACCCCTCCACTTT. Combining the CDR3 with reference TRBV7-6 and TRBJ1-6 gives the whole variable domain GAGVSQSPRYKVTKRGQDVALRCDPISGHVSLYWYRQALGQGPEFLTYFNYEAQQDKSGLPNDRFSAERPEGSISTLTIQRTEQRDSAMYRCASSLALQGDNSPLHFGNGTRLTVT.

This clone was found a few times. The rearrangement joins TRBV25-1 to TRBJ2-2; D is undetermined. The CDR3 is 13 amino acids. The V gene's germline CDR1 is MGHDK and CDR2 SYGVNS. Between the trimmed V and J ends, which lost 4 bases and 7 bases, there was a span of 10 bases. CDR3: CASSGLPGGELFF. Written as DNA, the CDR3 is TGTGCCAGCAGTGGACTGCCCGGCGGGGAGCTGTTTTTT.

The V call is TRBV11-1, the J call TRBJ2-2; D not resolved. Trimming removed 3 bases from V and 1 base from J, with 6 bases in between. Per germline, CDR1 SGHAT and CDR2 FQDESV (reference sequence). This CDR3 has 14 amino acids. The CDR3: CASSLSRNTGELFF. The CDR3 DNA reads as TGTGCCAGCAGCTTGTCCCGGAACACCGGGGAGCTGTTTTTT.

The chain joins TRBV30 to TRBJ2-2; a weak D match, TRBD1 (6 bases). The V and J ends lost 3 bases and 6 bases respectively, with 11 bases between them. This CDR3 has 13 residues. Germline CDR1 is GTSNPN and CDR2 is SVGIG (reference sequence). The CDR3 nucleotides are TGTGCCTGGAGGAAGGACAGCCCCGGGGAGCTGTTTTTT. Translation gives CAWRKDSPGELFF.

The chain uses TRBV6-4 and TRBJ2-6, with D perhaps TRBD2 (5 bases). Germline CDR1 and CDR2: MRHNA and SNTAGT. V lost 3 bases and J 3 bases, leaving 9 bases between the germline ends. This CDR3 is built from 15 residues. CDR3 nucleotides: TGTGCCAGCAGTGAGCAAGGGAGTGGGGCCAACGTCCTGACTTTC. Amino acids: CASSEQGSGANVLTF.

For the CDR3, the DNA is TGTGCCAGCAGCTCGACAGCGTCTAACTATGGCTACACCTTC. It translates to CASSSTASNYGYTF. V usage is TRBV5-6 and J usage is TRBJ1-2; weak D call: TRBD1 (5 bases). V dropped 3 bases and J dropped 0 bases, with 9 bases sitting between them. CDR3 length: 14 amino acids. CDR1 and CDR2 from the germline V gene are SGHDT and YYEEEE.

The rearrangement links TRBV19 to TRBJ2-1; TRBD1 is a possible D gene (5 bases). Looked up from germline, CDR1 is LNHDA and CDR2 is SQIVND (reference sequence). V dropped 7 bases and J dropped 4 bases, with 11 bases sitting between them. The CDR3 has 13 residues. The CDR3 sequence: CASTLGVYNEQFF. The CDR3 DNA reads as TGTGCCAGTACCCTAGGGGTGTACAATGAGCAGTTCTTC.

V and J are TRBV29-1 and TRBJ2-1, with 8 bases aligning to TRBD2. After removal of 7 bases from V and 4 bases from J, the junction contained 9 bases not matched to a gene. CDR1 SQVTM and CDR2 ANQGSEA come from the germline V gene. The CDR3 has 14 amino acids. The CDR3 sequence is CSAGREGLYNEQFF. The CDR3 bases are TGCAGCGCCGGCCGGGAGGGCCTATACAATGAGCAGTTCTTC.

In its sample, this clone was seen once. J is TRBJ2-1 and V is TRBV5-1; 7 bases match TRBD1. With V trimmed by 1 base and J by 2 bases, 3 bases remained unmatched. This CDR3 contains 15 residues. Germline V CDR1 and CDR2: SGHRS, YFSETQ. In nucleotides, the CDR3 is TGCGCCAGCAGCTTGACAGGGGCCCCCTACAATGAGCAGTTCTTC. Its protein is CASSLTGAPYNEQFF.

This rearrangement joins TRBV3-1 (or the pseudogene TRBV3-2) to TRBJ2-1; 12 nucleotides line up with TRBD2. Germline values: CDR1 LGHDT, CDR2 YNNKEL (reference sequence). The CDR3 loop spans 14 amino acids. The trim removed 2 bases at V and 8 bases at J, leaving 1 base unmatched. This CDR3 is CASSQLAGGHEQFF. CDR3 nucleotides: TGTGCCAGCAGCCAACTAGCGGGAGGGCATGAGCAGTTCTTC.

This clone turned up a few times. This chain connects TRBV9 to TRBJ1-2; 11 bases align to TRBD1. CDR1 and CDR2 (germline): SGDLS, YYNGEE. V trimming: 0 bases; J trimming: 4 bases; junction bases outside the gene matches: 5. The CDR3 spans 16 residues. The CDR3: CASSVAGTGGSYGYTF. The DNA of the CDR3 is TGTGCCAGCAGCGTAGCAGGGACAGGGGGATCCTATGGCTACACCTTC.

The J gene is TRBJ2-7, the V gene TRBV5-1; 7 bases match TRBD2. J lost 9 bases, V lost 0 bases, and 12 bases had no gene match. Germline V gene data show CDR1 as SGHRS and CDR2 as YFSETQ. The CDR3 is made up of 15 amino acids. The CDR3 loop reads CASSLARGRASVQYF. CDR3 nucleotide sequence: TGCGCCAGCAGCTTGGCCCGGGGGAGGGCCTCAGTGCAGTACTTC.

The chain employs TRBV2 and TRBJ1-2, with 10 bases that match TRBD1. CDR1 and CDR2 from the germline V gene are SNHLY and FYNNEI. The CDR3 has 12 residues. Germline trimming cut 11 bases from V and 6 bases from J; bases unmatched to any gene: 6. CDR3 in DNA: TGTGCCCGCCCGGACAGGGGGGATGGCTACACCTTC. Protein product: CARPDRGDGYTF.

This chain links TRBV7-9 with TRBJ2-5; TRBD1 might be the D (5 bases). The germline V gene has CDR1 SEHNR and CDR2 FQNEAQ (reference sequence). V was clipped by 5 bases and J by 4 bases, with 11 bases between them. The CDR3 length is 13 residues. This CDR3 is CASSQAGSETQYF. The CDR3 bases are TGTGCCAGCAGCCAGGCAGGGTCAGAGACCCAGTACTTC.

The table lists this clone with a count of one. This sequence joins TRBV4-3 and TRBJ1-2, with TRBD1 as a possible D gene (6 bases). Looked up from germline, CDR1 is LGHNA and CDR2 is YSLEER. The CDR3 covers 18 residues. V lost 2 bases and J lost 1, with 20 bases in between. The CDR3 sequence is CASSQSFTQGTVNYGYTF. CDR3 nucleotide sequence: TGCGCCAGCAGCCAATCATTCACCCAGGGGACGGTTAACTATGGCTACACCTTC.